The entry below describes one TCR beta chain. This specimen comes from a study of blood T cell repertoires in COVID-19. Study background: Material from acute and convalescent COVID-19 was sourced from the United States, Italy and Spain.

Measured with immunoSEQ multiplex PCR; TCRdb has only the in-frame clones, and not every one. Of 200,000 to 250,000 clones listed, roughly four fifths were seen once; the top ten hold around 2%. Enrollees, roughly 18 to 89 years old, lived in about two dozen US areas. Among Cohort 3 donors, those recovered had two negative PCRs, clearance, or symptom resolution. The TCR comes from a man in his sixties who had recovered from COVID-19. Sequencing used PBMCs or T cells enriched from blood (not recorded which).

CDR3 DNA sequence: TGTGCCAGCAGCTTTAGCGGGGTGGTTCGAGAGACCCAGTACTTC. As protein: CASSFSGVVRETQYF. The chain is built from TRBV11-1 and TRBJ2-5; TRBD2 matches 8 bases. The CDR3 is 15 amino acids. The J segment lost 4 bases and the V segment lost 3 bases, leaving 7 bases of the junction unmatched. CDR1 SGHAT and CDR2 FQDESV come from the germline V gene (reference sequence).